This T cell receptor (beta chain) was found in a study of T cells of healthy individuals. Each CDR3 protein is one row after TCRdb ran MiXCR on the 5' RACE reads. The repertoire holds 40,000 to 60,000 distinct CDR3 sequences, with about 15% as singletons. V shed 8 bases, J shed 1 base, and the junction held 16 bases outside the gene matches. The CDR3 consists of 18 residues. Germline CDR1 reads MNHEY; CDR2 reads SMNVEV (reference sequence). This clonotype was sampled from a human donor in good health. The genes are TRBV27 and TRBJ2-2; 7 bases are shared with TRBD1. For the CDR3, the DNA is TGTGCCAGCTCGCTGGGGACAGCAACTAGAATGAACACCGGGGAGCTGTTTTTT. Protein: CASSLGTATRMNTGELFF.